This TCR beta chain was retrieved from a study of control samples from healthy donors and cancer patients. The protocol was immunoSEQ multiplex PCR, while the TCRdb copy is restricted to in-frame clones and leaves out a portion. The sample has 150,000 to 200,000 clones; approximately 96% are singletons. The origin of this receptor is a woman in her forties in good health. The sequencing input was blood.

The DNA of the CDR3 is TGTGCCTGGCGACGGGGGACTCTAGCGGGAGGCACAGATACGCAGTATTTT. This translates into CAWRRGTLAGGTDTQYF. The rearrangement joins TRBV30 to TRBJ2-3, with 10 positions matching TRBD2. The germline gives CDR1 GTSNPN, CDR2 SVGIG (reference sequence). The CDR3 extends over 17 amino acids. V was clipped by 5 bases and J by 1 base; unmatched bases: 12.